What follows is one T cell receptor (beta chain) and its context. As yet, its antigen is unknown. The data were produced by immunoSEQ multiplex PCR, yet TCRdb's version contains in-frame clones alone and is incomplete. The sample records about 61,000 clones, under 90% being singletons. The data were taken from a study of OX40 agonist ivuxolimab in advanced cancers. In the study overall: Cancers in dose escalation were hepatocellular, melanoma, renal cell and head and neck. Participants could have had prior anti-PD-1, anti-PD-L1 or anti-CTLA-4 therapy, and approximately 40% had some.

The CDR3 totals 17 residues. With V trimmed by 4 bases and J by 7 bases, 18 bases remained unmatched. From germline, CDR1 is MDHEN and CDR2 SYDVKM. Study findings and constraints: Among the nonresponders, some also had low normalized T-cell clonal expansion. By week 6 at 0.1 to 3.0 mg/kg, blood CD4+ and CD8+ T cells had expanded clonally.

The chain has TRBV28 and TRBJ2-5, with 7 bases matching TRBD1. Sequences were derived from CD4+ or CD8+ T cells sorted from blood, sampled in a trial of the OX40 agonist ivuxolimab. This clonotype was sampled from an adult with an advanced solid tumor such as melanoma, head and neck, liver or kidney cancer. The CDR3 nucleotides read TGTGCCAGCAGTTCCCTGATCTCCGGGACAGAAGGGGCGACCCAGTACTTC. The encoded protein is CASSSLISGTEGATQYF.